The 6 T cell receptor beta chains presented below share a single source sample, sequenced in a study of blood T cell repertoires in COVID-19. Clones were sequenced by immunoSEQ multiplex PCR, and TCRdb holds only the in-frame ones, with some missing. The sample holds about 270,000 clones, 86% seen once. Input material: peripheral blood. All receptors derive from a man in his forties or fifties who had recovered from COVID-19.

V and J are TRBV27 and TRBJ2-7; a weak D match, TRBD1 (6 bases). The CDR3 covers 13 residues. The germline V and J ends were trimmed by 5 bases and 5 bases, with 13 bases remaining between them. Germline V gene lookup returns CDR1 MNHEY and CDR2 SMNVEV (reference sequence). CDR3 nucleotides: TGTGCCAGCAGTCTCCAACAGGGTAACGAGCAGTACTTC. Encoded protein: CASSLQQGNEQYF.

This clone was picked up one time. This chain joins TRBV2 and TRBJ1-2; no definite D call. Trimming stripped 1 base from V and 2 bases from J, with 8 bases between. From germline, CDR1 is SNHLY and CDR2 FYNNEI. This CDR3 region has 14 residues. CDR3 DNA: TGTGCCAGCAGTGAAGGGGTGGGCAACTATGGCTACACCTTC. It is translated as CASSEGVGNYGYTF.

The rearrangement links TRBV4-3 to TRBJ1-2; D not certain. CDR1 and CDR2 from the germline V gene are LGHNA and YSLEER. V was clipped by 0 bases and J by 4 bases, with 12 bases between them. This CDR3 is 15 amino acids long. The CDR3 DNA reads TGCGCCAGCAGCCAAGATCTTCAGGTCTCCTATGGCTACACCTTC. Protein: CASSQDLQVSYGYTF.

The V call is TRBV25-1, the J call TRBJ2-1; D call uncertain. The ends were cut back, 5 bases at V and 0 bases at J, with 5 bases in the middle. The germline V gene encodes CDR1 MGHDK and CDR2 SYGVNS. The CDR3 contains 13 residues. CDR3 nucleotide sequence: TGTGCCAGCAGTCGTAGCTCCTACAATGAGCAGTTCTTC. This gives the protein CASSRSSYNEQFF.

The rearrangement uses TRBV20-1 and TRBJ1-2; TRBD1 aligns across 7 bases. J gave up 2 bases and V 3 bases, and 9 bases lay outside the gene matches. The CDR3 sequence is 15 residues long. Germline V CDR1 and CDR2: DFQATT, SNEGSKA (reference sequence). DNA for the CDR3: TGCAGTGCTAGTGTAGGAGGGGGCTCAAACTATGGCTACACCTTC. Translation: CSASVGGGSNYGYTF.

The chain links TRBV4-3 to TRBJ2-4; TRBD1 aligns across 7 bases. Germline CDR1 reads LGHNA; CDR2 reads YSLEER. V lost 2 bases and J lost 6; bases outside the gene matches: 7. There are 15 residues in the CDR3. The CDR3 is CASSQSSTGVNIQYF. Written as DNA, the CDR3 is TGCGCCAGCAGCCAATCGAGTACAGGGGTAAACATTCAGTACTTC.